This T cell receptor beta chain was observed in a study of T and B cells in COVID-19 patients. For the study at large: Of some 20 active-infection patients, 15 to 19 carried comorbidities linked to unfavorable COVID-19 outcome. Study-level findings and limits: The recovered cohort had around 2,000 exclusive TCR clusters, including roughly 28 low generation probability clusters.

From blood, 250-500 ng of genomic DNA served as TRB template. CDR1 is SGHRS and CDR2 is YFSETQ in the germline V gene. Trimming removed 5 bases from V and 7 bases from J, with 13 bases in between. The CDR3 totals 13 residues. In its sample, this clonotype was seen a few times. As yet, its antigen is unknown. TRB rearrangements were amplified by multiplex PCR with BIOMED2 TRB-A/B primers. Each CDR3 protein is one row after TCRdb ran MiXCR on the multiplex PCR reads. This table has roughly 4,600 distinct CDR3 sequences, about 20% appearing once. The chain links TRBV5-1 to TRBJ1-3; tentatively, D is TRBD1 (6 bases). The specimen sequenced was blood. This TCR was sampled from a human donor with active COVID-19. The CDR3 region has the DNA TGCGCCAGCAGGAAAGAACAGGGTAACACCATATATTTT. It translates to CASRKEQGNTIYF.